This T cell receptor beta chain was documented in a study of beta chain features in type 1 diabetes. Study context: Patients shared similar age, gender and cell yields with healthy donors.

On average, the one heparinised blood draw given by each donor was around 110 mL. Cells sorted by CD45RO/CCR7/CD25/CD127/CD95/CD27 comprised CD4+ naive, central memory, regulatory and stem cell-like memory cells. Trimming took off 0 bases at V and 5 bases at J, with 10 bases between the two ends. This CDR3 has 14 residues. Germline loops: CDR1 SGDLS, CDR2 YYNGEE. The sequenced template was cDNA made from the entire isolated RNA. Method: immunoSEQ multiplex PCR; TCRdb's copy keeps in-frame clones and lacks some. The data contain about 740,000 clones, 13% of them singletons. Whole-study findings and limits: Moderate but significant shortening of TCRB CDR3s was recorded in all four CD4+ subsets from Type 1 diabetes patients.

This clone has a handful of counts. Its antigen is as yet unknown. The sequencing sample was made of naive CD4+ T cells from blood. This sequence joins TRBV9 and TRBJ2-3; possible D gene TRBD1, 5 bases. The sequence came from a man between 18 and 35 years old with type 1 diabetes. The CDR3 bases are TGTGCCAGCAGCGTAGAAGCAGGGCGAGATACGCAGTATTTT. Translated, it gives CASSVEAGRDTQYF.